Sequencing of this TCR beta chain was carried out in a study of Graves' ophthalmopathy and Graves' hyperthyroidism. This clonotype was recorded only once. This CDR3 has 22 amino acids. V lost 0 bases, J lost 0 bases, and 22 bases stayed unmatched. Germline values: CDR1 MNHEY, CDR2 SVGEGT. The study amplified TCR beta CDR3 regions using RNA transcripts. HTBI primers were employed in first-round RT-PCR, then a second-round multiplex PCR followed. TCRdb used MiXCR to reprocess the multiplex PCR reads, holding one entry per CDR3 protein. This sample has 300,000 to 450,000 distinct CDR3 sequences, with 15% to 20% found just once.

This TCR derives from an adult woman with stable Graves' hyperthyroidism. V is TRBV6-2 or TRBV6-3 and J is TRBJ1-1; TRBD1 agrees at 7 bases. The sequenced material came from peripheral blood. The CDR3 DNA sequence: TGTGCCAGCAGTTACTCGCGGGGTGCCGGGACAGCCACGGACTACATGAACACTGAAGCTTTCTTT. Translation gives CASSYSRGAGTATDYMNTEAFF.